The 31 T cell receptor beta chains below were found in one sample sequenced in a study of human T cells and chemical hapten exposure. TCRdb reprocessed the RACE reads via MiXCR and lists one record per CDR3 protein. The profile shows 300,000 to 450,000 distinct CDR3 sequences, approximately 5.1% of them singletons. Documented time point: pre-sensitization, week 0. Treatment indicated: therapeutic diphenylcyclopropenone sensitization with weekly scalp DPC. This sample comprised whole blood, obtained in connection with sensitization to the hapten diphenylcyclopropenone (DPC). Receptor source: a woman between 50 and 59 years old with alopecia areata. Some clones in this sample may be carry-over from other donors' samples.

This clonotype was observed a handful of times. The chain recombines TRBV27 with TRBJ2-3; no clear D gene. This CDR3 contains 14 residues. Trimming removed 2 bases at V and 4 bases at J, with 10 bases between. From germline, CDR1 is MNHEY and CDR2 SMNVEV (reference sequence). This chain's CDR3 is CASSLTQSPDTQYF. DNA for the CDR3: TGTGCCAGCAGTTTAACGCAGTCCCCAGATACGCAGTATTTT.

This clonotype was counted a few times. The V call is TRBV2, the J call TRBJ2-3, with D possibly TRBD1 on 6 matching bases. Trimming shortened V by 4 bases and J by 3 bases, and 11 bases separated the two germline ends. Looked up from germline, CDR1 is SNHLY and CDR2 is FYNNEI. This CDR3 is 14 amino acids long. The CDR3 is CASSGGQPTDTQYF. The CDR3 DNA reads TGTGCCAGCAGTGGAGGACAGCCGACAGATACGCAGTATTTT.

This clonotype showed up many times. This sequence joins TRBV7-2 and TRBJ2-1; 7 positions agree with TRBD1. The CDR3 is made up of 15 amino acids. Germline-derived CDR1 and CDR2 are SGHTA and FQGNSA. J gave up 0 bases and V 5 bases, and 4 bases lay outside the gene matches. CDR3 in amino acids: CASSETGSSYNEQFF. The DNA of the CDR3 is TGTGCCAGCAGCGAGACAGGGAGCTCCTACAATGAGCAGTTCTTC.

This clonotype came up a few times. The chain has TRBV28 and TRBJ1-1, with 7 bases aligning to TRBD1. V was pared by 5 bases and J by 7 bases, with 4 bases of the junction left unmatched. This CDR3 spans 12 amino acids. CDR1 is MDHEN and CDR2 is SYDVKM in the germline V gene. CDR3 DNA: TGTGCCAGCAGTCGGGACAGCCGTGAAGCTTTCTTT. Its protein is CASSRDSREAFF.

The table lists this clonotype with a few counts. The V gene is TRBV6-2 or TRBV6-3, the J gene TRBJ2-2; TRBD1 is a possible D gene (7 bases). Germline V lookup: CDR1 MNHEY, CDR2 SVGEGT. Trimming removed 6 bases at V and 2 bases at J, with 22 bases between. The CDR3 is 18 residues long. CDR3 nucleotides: TGTGCCAGCAGCAATGACAGGGACTTGATTGAAAACACCGGGGAGCTGTTTTTT. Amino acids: CASSNDRDLIENTGELFF.

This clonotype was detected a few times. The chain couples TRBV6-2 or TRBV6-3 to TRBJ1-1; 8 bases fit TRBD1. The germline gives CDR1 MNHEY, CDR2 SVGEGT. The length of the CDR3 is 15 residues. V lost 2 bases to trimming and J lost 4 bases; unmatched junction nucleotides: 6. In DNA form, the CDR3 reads TGTGCCAGCAGTTACAGAGCAGGGGGCCGCACTGAAGCTTTCTTT. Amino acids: CASSYRAGGRTEAFF.

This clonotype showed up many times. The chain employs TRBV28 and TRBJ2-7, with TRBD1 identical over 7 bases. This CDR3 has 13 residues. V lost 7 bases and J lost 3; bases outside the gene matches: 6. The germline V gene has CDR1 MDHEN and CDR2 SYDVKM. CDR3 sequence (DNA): TGTGCCAGCAACCACCGGGACAGCTACGAGCAGTACTTC. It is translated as CASNHRDSYEQYF.

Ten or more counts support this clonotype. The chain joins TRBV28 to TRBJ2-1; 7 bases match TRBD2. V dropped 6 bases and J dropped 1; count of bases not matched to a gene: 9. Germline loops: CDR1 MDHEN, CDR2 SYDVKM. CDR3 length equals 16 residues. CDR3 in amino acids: CASRSAASGSYNEQFF. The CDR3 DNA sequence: TGTGCCAGCAGGTCAGCGGCTAGCGGTTCCTACAATGAGCAGTTCTTC.

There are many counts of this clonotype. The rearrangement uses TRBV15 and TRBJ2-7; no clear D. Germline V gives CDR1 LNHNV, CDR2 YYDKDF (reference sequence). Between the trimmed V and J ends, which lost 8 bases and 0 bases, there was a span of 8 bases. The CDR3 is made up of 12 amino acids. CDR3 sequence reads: CATRTGSYEQYF. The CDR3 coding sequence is TGTGCCACCCGAACCGGCTCCTACGAGCAGTACTTC.

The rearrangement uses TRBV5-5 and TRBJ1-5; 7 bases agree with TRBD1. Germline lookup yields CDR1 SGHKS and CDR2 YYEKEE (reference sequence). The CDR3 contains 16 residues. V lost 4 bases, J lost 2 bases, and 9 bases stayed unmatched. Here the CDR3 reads CASSASGGGGNQPQHF. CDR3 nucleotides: TGTGCCAGCAGCGCGTCAGGGGGAGGTGGCAATCAGCCCCAGCATTTT.

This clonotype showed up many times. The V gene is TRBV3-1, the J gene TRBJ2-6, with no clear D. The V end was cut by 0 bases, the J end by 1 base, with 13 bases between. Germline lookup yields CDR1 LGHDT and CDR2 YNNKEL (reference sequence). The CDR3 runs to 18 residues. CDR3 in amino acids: CASSQDPPPASGANVLTF. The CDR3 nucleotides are TGTGCCAGCAGCCAAGATCCCCCACCGGCTTCTGGGGCCAACGTCCTGACTTTC.

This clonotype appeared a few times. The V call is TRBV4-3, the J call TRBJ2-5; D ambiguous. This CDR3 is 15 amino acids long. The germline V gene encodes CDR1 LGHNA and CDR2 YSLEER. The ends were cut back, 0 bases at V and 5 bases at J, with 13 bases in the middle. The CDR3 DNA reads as TGCGCCAGCAGCCAAGATTTTACACCCGGGGAGACCCAGTACTTC. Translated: CASSQDFTPGETQYF.

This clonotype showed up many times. The CDR3 here is CASSLPGQDYEQYF. The CDR3 DNA is TGTGCCAGCAGTTTACCGGGACAAGACTACGAGCAGTACTTC. This chain uses TRBV28 with TRBJ2-7; a possible D gene is TRBD1 (6 bases). V lost 2 bases and J lost 3, with 11 bases in between. The CDR3 loop spans 14 amino acids. CDR1 is MDHEN and CDR2 is SYDVKM in the germline V gene.

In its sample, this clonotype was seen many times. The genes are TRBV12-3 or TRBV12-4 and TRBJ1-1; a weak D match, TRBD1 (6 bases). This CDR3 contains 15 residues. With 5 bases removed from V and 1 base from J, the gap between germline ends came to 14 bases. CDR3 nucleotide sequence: TGTGCCAGCAGTCTCTCGGGGGCCGGGAACACTGAAGCTTTCTTT. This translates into CASSLSGAGNTEAFF.

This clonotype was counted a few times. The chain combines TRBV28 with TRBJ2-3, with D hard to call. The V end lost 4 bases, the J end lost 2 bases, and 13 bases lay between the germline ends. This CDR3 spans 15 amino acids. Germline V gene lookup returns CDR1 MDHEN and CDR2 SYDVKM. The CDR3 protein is CASSSERENTDTQYF. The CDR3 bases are TGTGCCAGCAGTTCAGAAAGGGAAAACACAGATACGCAGTATTTT. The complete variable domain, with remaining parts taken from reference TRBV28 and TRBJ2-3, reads DVKVTQSSRYLVKRTGEKVFLECVQDMDHENMFWYRQDPGLGLRLIYFSYDVKMKEKGDIPEGYSVSREKKERFSLILESASTNQTSMYLCASSSERENTDTQYFGPGTRLTVL.

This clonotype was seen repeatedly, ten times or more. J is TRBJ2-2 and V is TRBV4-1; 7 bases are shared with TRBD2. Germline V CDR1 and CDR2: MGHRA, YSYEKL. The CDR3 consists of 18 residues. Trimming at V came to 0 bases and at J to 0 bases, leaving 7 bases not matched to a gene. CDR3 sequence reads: CASSQDRGESANTGELFF. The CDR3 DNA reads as TGCGCCAGCAGCCAAGATCGGGGGGAGTCGGCGAACACCGGGGAGCTGTTTTTT.

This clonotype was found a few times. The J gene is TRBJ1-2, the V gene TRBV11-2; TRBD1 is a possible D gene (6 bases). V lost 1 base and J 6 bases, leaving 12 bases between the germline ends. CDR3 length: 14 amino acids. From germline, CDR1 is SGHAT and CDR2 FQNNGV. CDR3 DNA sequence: TGTGCCAGCAGCTTAGGCAGGGGAATACATGGCTACACCTTC. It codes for CASSLGRGIHGYTF. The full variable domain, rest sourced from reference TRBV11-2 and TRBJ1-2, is EAGVAQSPRYKIIEKRQSVAFWCNPISGHATLYWYQQILGQGPKLLIQFQNNGVVDDSQLPKDRFSAERLKGVDSTLKIQPAKLEDSAVYLCASSLGRGIHGYTFGSGTRLTVV.

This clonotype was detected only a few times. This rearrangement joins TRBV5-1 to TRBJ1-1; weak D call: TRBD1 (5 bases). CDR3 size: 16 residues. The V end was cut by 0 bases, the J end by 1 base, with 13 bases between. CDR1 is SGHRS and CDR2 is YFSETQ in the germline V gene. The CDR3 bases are TGCGCCAGCAGCTTGGGGTCAGGGCTGTGGAACACTGAAGCTTTCTTT. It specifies CASSLGSGLWNTEAFF.

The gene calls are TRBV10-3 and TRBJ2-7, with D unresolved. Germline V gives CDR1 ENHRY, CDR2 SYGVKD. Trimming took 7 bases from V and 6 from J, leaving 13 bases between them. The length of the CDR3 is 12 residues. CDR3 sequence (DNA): TGTGCCATCACTGGACCCTTGGGCGAGCAGTACTTC. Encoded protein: CAITGPLGEQYF.

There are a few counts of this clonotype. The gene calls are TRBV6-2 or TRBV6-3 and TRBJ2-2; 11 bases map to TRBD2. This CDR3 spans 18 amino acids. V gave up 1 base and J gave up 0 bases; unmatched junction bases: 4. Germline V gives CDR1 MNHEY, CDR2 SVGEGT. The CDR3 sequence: CASSYYGTSGTNTGELFF. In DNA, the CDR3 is TGTGCCAGCAGTTACTATGGGACTAGCGGCACGAACACCGGGGAGCTGTTTTTT.

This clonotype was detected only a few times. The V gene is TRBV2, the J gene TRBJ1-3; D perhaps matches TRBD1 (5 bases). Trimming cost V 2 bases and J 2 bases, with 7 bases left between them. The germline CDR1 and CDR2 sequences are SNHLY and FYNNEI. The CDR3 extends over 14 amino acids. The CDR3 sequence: CASSEPRAGNTIYF. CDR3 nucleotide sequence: TGTGCCAGCAGTGAACCCAGGGCTGGAAACACCATATATTTT. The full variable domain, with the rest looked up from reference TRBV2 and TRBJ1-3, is EPEVTQTPSHQVTQMGQEVILRCVPISNHLYFYWYRQILGQKVEFLVSFYNNEISEKSEIFDDQFSVERPDGSNFTLKIRSTKLEDSAMYFCASSEPRAGNTIYFGEGSWLTVV.

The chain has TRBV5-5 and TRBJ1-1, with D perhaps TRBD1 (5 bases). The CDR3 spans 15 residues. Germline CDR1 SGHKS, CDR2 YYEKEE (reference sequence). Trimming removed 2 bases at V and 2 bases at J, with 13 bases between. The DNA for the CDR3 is TGTGCCAGCAGCTTCTTTGCGGGACTAAACACTGAAGCTTTCTTT. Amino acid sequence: CASSFFAGLNTEAFF.

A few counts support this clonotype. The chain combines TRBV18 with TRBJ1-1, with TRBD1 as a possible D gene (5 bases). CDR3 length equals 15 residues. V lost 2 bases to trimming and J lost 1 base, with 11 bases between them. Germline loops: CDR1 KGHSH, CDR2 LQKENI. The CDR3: CASSPSGRGNTEAFF. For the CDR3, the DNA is TGTGCCAGCTCACCATCTGGGAGGGGGAACACTGAAGCTTTCTTT.

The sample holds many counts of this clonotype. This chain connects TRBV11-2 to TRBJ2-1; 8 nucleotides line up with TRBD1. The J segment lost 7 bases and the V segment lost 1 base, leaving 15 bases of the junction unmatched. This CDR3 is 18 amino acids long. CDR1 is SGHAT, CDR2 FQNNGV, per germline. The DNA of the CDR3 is TGTGCCAGCAGCTTAGGGTTTGGGGCCAGGGGGCAGGGAAATGAGCAGTTCTTC. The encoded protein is CASSLGFGARGQGNEQFF.

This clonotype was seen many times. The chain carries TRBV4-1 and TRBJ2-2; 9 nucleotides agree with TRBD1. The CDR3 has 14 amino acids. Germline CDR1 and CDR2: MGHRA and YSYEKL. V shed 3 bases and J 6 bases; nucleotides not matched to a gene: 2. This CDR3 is CASSHGQGPGELFF. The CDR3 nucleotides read TGCGCCAGCAGCCACGGACAGGGGCCCGGGGAGCTGTTTTTT.

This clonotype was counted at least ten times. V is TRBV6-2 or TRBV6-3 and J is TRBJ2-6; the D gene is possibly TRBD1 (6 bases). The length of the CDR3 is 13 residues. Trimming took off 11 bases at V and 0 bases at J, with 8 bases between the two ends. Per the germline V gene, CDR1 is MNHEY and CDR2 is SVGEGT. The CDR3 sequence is CASGASGANVLTF. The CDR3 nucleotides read TGTGCCTCAGGGGCCTCTGGGGCCAACGTCCTGACTTTC.

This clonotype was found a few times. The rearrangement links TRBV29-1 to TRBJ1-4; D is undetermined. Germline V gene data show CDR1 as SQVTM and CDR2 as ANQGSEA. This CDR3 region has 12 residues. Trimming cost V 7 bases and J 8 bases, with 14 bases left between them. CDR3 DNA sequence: TGCAGCGCTTCCTTACAAGGCGAAAAACTGTTTTTT. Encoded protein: CSASLQGEKLFF.

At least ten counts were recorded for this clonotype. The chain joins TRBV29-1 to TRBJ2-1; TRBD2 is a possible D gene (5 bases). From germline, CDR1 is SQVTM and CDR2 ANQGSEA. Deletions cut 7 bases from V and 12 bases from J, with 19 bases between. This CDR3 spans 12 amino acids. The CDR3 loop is CSAVALETLQFF. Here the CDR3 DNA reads TGCAGCGCCGTAGCACTAGAGACCTTGCAGTTCTTC.

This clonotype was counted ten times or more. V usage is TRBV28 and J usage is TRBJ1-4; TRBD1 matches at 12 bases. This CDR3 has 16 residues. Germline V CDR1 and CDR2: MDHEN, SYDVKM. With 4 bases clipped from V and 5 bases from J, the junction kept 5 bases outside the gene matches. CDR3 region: CASSSGTGGTNEKLFF. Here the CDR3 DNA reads TGTGCCAGCAGTTCGGGGACAGGGGGCACAAATGAAAAACTGTTTTTT.

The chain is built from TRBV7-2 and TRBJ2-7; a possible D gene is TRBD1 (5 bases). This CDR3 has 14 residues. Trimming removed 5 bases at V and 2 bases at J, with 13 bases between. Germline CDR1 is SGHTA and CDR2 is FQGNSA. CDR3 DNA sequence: TGTGCCAGCAGCCAGACGGACATAGCCTACGAGCAGTACTTC. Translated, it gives CASSQTDIAYEQYF.

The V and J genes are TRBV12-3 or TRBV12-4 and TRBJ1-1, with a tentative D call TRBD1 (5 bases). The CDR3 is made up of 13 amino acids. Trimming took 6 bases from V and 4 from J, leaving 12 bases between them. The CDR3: CASRGHRSTEAFF. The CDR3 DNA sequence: TGTGCCAGCAGAGGACATCGGAGCACTGAAGCTTTCTTT.